Listed here are 24 T cell receptor beta chains from one sample, sequenced in a study of blood T cells in healthy people across ages. Using a J-beta primer mix together with a sample-barcoded 5' primer, a second PCR was run for roughly 7 to 11 cycles. Using its own MiXCR run on the 5' RACE reads, TCRdb lists one record per CDR3 protein. The sample holds approximately 1.5 million distinct CDR3 sequences; roughly 32% are singletons and the top ten take about 11%. The sample taken for sequencing was blood. The receptor set was obtained from a woman between 25 and 40 years old in good health.

The chain uses TRBV29-1 and TRBJ2-1; D may be TRBD1 (6 bases). The V and J ends lost 3 bases and 12 bases respectively, with 9 bases between them. In germline, CDR1 is SQVTM, CDR2 ANQGSEA. The CDR3 totals 10 residues. The CDR3 nucleotides read TGCAGCGTTGAGCAGGGGCGGCAGTTCTTC. Protein: CSVEQGRQFF.

In DNA form, the CDR3 reads TGCGCCAGCAGCTTGCCGGTTAGCGAGCCTCGAGTCTCCTACAATGAGCAGTTCTTC. It codes for CASSLPVSEPRVSYNEQFF. The genes are TRBV5-1 and TRBJ2-1; a possible D gene is TRBD2 (5 bases). This CDR3 contains 19 residues. V gave up 1 base and J gave up 0 bases, with 20 bases separating them. The V gene's germline CDR1 is SGHRS and CDR2 YFSETQ.

This clonotype was seen a few times. The rearrangement links TRBV20-1 to TRBJ2-7; possibly TRBD2 for D (5 bases). V was pared by 1 base and J by 5 bases, with 9 bases between. The CDR3 sequence is 12 residues long. CDR1 is DFQATT, CDR2 SNEGSKA, per germline (reference sequence). This CDR3 is CSARAGRNEQYF. In nucleotides, the CDR3 is TGCAGTGCTAGAGCGGGGAGAAACGAGCAGTACTTC.

This rearrangement joins TRBV6-1 to TRBJ2-5; D is unresolved. Germline CDR1 is MNHNS and CDR2 is SASEGT. V shed 2 bases and J shed 6 bases, with 7 bases lying between them. The CDR3 has 12 amino acids. The CDR3 DNA reads TGTGCCAGCAGTGAACAGGTGAAGACCCAGTACTTC. Translating gives CASSEQVKTQYF.

V and J are TRBV6-6 and TRBJ2-7; possible D gene TRBD1, 6 bases. The ends were cut back, 8 bases at V and 3 bases at J, with 14 bases in the middle. The CDR3 contains 13 residues. Germline V gives CDR1 MNHNY, CDR2 SVGAGI (reference sequence). For the CDR3, the DNA is TGTGCCAGCGGGTACAGGGTTTACTACGAGCAGTACTTC. Protein: CASGYRVYYEQYF.

A few counts support this clonotype. The chain employs TRBV29-1 and TRBJ2-1; weak D call: TRBD2 (5 bases). The CDR3 is 13 amino acids. Germline V gives CDR1 SQVTM, CDR2 ANQGSEA. The V end was cut by 7 bases, the J end by 2 bases, with 12 bases between. CDR3 in amino acids: CSGRTGTYNEQFF. In DNA, the CDR3 is TGCAGCGGAAGGACGGGAACCTACAATGAGCAGTTCTTC.

This clonotype was recorded a few times. The rearrangement uses TRBV7-2 and TRBJ2-3; D is ambiguous. V shed 2 bases and J shed 6 bases, with 9 bases lying between them. Germline V lookup: CDR1 SGHTA, CDR2 FQGNSA. CDR3 size: 13 residues. CDR3: CASSLRAMDTQYF. CDR3 DNA sequence: TGTGCCAGCAGCTTAAGGGCGATGGATACGCAGTATTTT. The whole variable domain, filled in from reference TRBV7-2 and TRBJ2-3, reads GAGVSQSPSNKVTEKGKDVELRCDPISGHTALYWYRQSLGQGLEFLIYFQGNSAPDKSGLPSDRFSAERTGGSVSTLTIQRTQQEDSAVYLCASSLRAMDTQYFGPGTRLTVL.

V usage is TRBV27 and J usage is TRBJ1-5; TRBD1 aligns across 9 bases. Germline CDR1 MNHEY, CDR2 SMNVEV (reference sequence). CDR3 size: 16 residues. After removal of 5 bases from V and 9 bases from J, the junction contained 14 bases not matched to a gene. The CDR3 DNA reads as TGTGCCAGCAGTCTGGTGGGACAGGGTGAGAAGGTGCCCCAGCATTTT. It translates to CASSLVGQGEKVPQHF.

This clonotype was counted between two and nine times. The V and J genes are TRBV19 and TRBJ2-1, with 8 positions matching TRBD2. V was pared by 10 bases and J by 0 bases, with 8 bases of the junction left unmatched. Germline V CDR1 and CDR2: LNHDA, SQIVND (reference sequence). The CDR3 is 15 residues long. The CDR3 region is CATSPLAASYNEQFF. DNA of the CDR3: TGTGCCACTTCCCCACTAGCGGCCTCCTACAATGAGCAGTTCTTC.

This clonotype was observed a few times. The V and J genes are TRBV29-1 and TRBJ1-5, with 7 bases aligning to TRBD1. CDR1 is SQVTM, CDR2 ANQGSEA, per germline. The J segment lost 3 bases and the V segment lost 5 bases, leaving 4 bases of the junction unmatched. The CDR3 has 13 residues. The CDR3 is CSVMTGNNQPQHF. In DNA, the CDR3 is TGCAGCGTTATGACAGGGAACAATCAGCCCCAGCATTTT. Together with reference TRBV29-1 and TRBJ1-5, the CDR3 gives the full variable domain: SAVISQKPSRDICQRGTSLTIQCQVDSQVTMMFWYRQQPGQSLTLIATANQGSEATYESGFVIDKFPISRPNLTFSTLTVSNMSPEDSSIYLCSVMTGNNQPQHFGDGTRLSIL.

The chain joins TRBV6-1 to TRBJ2-7, with 8 bases identical to TRBD1. Germline values: CDR1 MNHNS, CDR2 SASEGT. The CDR3 has 13 residues. V shed 7 bases and J 5 bases; nucleotides not matched to a gene: 7. CDR3 in DNA: TGTGCCAGCAATCAGGACAGGGTCGACGAGCAGTACTTC. Its protein is CASNQDRVDEQYF.

V gene TRBV12-3 or TRBV12-4 combines with J gene TRBJ1-1; no firm D call. V was clipped by 5 bases and J by 3 bases, with 13 bases between them. The CDR3 consists of 14 residues. The CDR3 sequence is CASSPQSYDTEAFF. The DNA of the CDR3 is TGTGCCAGCAGTCCTCAGTCCTATGACACTGAAGCTTTCTTT.

The genes are TRBV4-1 and TRBJ2-6, with a possible D match to TRBD2 (5 bases). The CDR3 is 17 amino acids. V lost 1 base to trimming and J lost 0 bases, with 10 bases between them. CDR1 and CDR2 from the germline V gene are MGHRA and YSYEKL. CDR3 sequence: CASSQARAGSGANVLTF. The CDR3 nucleotides read TGCGCCAGCAGCCAAGCGCGGGCGGGCTCTGGGGCCAACGTCCTGACTTTC.

In the case of this clonotype: Lacking the conserved final phenylalanine or tryptophan, this CDR3 likely reflects a read error. The chain combines TRBV6-6 with TRBJ2-7, with D hard to call. V was trimmed by 5 bases and J by 0 bases, leaving 11 bases between them. The V gene's germline CDR1 is MNHNY and CDR2 SVGAGI (reference sequence). The CDR3 loop spans 14 amino acids. The CDR3: CASSLGPSSYEQYS. Written as DNA, the CDR3 is TGTGCCAGCAGTCTAGGACCGAGCTCCTACGAGCAGTACTCC.

This clonotype was picked up a small number of times. The rearrangement joins TRBV29-1 to TRBJ1-1; D perhaps matches TRBD1 (5 bases). CDR3 length: 13 amino acids. V lost 8 bases, J lost 4 bases, and 17 bases lay in between. Germline assignment: CDR1 SQVTM and CDR2 ANQGSEA. The CDR3 loop reads CSTRGGDGTEAFF. The CDR3 DNA is TGCAGCACCCGCGGCGGGGACGGCACTGAAGCTTTCTTT.

This clonotype has a single count. The V gene is TRBV6-4, the J gene TRBJ2-3; 13 bases are a match to TRBD2. V shed 3 bases and J 2 bases; nucleotides not matched to a gene: 2. Germline V gives CDR1 MRHNA, CDR2 SNTAGT. The CDR3 contains 16 residues. The CDR3 reads CASSEGLAGFTDTQYF. The CDR3 DNA reads as TGTGCCAGCAGTGAGGGACTAGCGGGATTCACAGATACGCAGTATTTT.

V usage is TRBV28 and J usage is TRBJ1-1, with D perhaps TRBD1 (6 bases). The germline V gene has CDR1 MDHEN and CDR2 SYDVKM. Trimming removed 4 bases from V and 1 base from J, with 10 bases in between. The CDR3 consists of 14 residues. The chain's CDR3 is CASSWTETNTEAFF. CDR3 bases: TGTGCCAGCAGTTGGACAGAGACGAACACTGAAGCTTTCTTT. Full variable domain (missing parts from reference TRBV28 and TRBJ1-1): DVKVTQSSRYLVKRTGEKVFLECVQDMDHENMFWYRQDPGLGLRLIYFSYDVKMKEKGDIPEGYSVSREKKERFSLILESASTNQTSMYLCASSWTETNTEAFFGQGTRLTVV.

The chain uses TRBV9 and TRBJ2-3; D assignment may be TRBD1 or TRBD2 (5 bases each). The CDR3 length is 15 residues. V was clipped by 0 bases and J by 2 bases, with 10 bases between them. Germline assignment: CDR1 SGDLS and CDR2 YYNGEE. CDR3 loop: CASSVEGTHTDTQYF. The CDR3 DNA reads TGTGCCAGCAGCGTAGAAGGGACCCACACAGATACGCAGTATTTT.

The chain combines TRBV29-1 with TRBJ2-1; D uncertain. Per germline, CDR1 SQVTM and CDR2 ANQGSEA. The CDR3 extends over 12 amino acids. The ends were cut back, 3 bases at V and 5 bases at J, with 8 bases in the middle. CDR3: CSVDTTNNEQFF. The CDR3 DNA sequence: TGCAGCGTTGATACGACGAACAATGAGCAGTTCTTC.

The chain recombines TRBV29-1 with TRBJ1-1, with D unclear. Germline-derived CDR1 and CDR2 are SQVTM and ANQGSEA. The CDR3 spans 12 residues. Trimming removed 0 bases from V and 8 bases from J, with 10 bases in between. CDR3 DNA sequence: TGCAGCGTTGAAGATCCCGGACGGGAAGCTTTCTTT. It codes for CSVEDPGREAFF. The entire variable domain, with the rest obtained from reference TRBV29-1 and TRBJ1-1, is as follows: SAVISQKPSRDICQRGTSLTIQCQVDSQVTMMFWYRQQPGQSLTLIATANQGSEATYESGFVIDKFPISRPNLTFSTLTVSNMSPEDSSIYLCSVEDPGREAFFGQGTRLTVV.

The V gene is TRBV20-1, the J gene TRBJ2-1; TRBD1 matches at 7 bases. The CDR3 length is 14 residues. J gave up 5 bases and V 4 bases, and 8 bases lay outside the gene matches. Germline CDR1 is DFQATT and CDR2 is SNEGSKA (reference sequence). The CDR3 spells CSATRGQVDNEQFF. Written as DNA, the CDR3 is TGCAGTGCTACGAGGGGGCAAGTGGACAATGAGCAGTTCTTC.

V gene TRBV15 combines with J gene TRBJ1-2; D is perhaps TRBD1 (6 bases). Per the germline V gene, CDR1 is LNHNV and CDR2 is YYDKDF (reference sequence). V was cut by 2 bases and J by 4 bases, with 11 bases left in between. The CDR3 spans 14 residues. The CDR3 spells CATSRPQGSYGYTF. The CDR3, as DNA: TGTGCCACCAGCAGACCCCAGGGGAGCTATGGCTACACCTTC.

As concerns this clonotype: One end of the junction does not line up with germline, which may come from a read error. The chain employs TRBV9 and TRBJ2-2; D call uncertain. Germline V gene sequence: CDR1 SGDLS, CDR2 YYNGEE. The CDR3 is 14 residues long. CDR3 nucleotides: TGTGCCAGCAGCGTATCCAGTAACACTGGGGAGCTGTTTTTT. Translation: CASSVSSNTGELFF.

This clonotype was seen only a few times. This chain joins TRBV9 and TRBJ2-5, with a possible D match to TRBD1 (5 bases). Trimming cost V 0 bases and J 0 bases, with 6 bases left between them. From germline, CDR1 is SGDLS and CDR2 YYNGEE. The CDR3 sequence is 14 residues long. CDR3 in amino acids: CASSVGQHQETQYF. The CDR3 nucleotides read TGTGCCAGCAGCGTAGGACAGCACCAAGAGACCCAGTACTTC.